This TCR beta chain was found in a study of vaccination and CD4 T cells after COVID-19. The treatment denotes: roughly 11-day PBMC culture with coronavirus spike peptide pools or control peptides (ViraFEST assay). Trimming at V came to 4 bases and at J to 4 bases, leaving 5 bases not matched to a gene. CDR1 is LNHDA, CDR2 SQIVND, per germline (reference sequence). The CDR3 runs 16 residues. The Oncomine TCR Beta short-read assay sequenced DNA from cultured CD4+ T cells. TCRdb passed the PCR reads through MiXCR, listing each CDR3 protein once. Among 10,000 to 13,000 distinct CDR3 sequences, roughly 64% were seen once, and the ten largest hold almost 35%. This clonotype has a handful of counts. Its antigen is as yet unknown.

J is TRBJ2-2 and V is TRBV19; TRBD2 matches 11 bases. The sequence derives from a human donor who had recovered from COVID-19. Sequencing was carried out using CD4+ T cells from blood, cultured in vitro. In DNA, the CDR3 is TGTGCCAGTAGTACTGGGGGGACTAGCGGCACCGGGGAGCTGTTTTTT. This gives the protein CASSTGGTSGTGELFF.